The clone carrying this T cell receptor (beta chain) was counted ten times or more. Its specificity is not known. These data belong to a study of shared clonotypes between healthy human individuals. Notes on the study in general: In contrast to clonotypes shared by all four donors, non-shared clonotypes had lower generation probabilities.

Trimming cost V 6 bases and J 0 bases; bases outside gene matches: 7. This CDR3 region has 15 residues. Germline V gene data show CDR1 as MDHEN and CDR2 as SYDVKM. Profiling relied on immunoSEQ multiplex PCR, and the TCRdb table lists in-frame clones only, not all of them. This sample has 850,000 to 1,200,000 clones, with approximately 76% found just once. CD45RA+ naive and CD45RA-negative memory subsets were separated from CD4+ cells. V gene TRBV28 combines with J gene TRBJ1-1, with 7 positions matching TRBD1. Input material: memory CD4+ T cells sorted from blood. Stated subset: CD45RA-negative fraction. This clonotype was sampled from a man aged 18 to 30 in good health. The CDR3 here is CASRGTAPLNTEAFF. The CDR3 nucleotides are TGTGCCAGCAGAGGGACAGCGCCTTTGAACACTGAAGCTTTCTTT.